The present entry profiles one T cell receptor (beta chain) with its context. The antigen remains unidentified. Together with a sample-barcoded 5' primer, a J-beta primer mix was included in a second PCR lasting roughly 6 to 12 cycles. Carrying 12 random nucleotides, a template-switch adaptor labeled each individual cDNA molecule. TCRdb passed the 5' RACE reads through MiXCR, listing each CDR3 protein once. The sample has fewer than 2,000,000 distinct CDR3 sequences, around 42% seen once. The data were obtained in a study of blood T cells in healthy people across ages. Findings and caveats of the study: Older age coincided with a roughly linear decline in TCR beta diversity per million T cells.

Germline CDR1 DFQATT, CDR2 SNEGSKA (reference sequence). This CDR3 is built from 14 residues. The ends were cut back, 3 bases at V and 3 bases at J, with 15 bases in the middle. This TCR came from a human donor in good health. This chain links TRBV20-1 with TRBJ2-7, with D perhaps TRBD1 or TRBD2 (5 bases each). The sample was blood. CDR3 coding DNA: TGCAGTGCTAGTGGGTTGGGGGTGGACTACGAGCAGTACTTC. It codes for CSASGLGVDYEQYF.